One sample yielded the 10 T cell receptor beta chains listed below, sequenced in a study of shared clonotypes between healthy human individuals. Naive CD8 cells lacked CD45RO and underwent positive selection for CCR7, leaving out terminally differentiated effector memory CD45RA+ cells. TCRdb keeps only in-frame clones here, not all; method: immunoSEQ multiplex PCR. The table has roughly 2,000,000 clones, less than 95% seen once; the top ten hold under 1.5%. The sequencing input was naive CD8+ T cells sorted from blood. These receptors all stem from a man in his late teens or twenties in good health.

The V gene is TRBV7-9, the J gene TRBJ1-4, with no clear D. V lost 5 bases to trimming and J lost 7 bases, with 14 bases between them. The CDR3 length is 14 residues. Germline V gives CDR1 SEHNR, CDR2 FQNEAQ (reference sequence). The DNA of the CDR3 is TGTGCCAGCAGCCCCGCCAATGTTCGTGAAAAACTGTTTTTT. Translated, it gives CASSPANVREKLFF. The full variable domain, its missing parts supplied by reference TRBV7-9 and TRBJ1-4, is DTGVSQNPRHKITKRGQNVTFRCDPISEHNRLYWYRQTLGQGPEFLTYFQNEAQLEKSRLLSDRFSAERPKGSFSTLEIQRTEQGDSAMYLCASSPANVREKLFFGSGTQLSVL.

The gene calls are TRBV27 and TRBJ1-2; 9 bases map to TRBD1. The CDR3 is 17 amino acids. After removal of 6 bases from V and 0 bases from J, the junction contained 11 bases not matched to a gene. Germline CDR1 MNHEY, CDR2 SMNVEV (reference sequence). CDR3 protein: CASSSVLGQGTNYGYTF. As DNA, the CDR3 is TGTGCCAGCAGCTCCGTATTAGGACAGGGGACTAACTATGGCTACACCTTC.

Of note for this clone: Other DNA sequences in this sample translate to the same CDR3. V and J are TRBV13 and TRBJ2-2, with TRBD2 identical over 12 bases. This CDR3 is built from 16 residues. Trimming took 5 bases from V and 3 from J; bases not matched to a gene: 4. CDR1 is PRHDT and CDR2 is FYEKMQ in the germline V gene (reference sequence). CDR3 coding DNA: TGTGCCAGCAGCCCGCGGACTAGCGGGGACACCGGGGAGCTGTTTTTT. This gives the protein CASSPRTSGDTGELFF.

The chain couples TRBV27 to TRBJ2-1; unclear D gene. Germline-derived CDR1 and CDR2 are MNHEY and SMNVEV (reference sequence). V was clipped by 6 bases and J by 5 bases, with 11 bases between them. The CDR3 has 13 amino acids. The CDR3 loop is CASSWGTHNEQFF. In DNA, the CDR3 is TGTGCCAGCAGCTGGGGAACCCACAATGAGCAGTTCTTC.

The CDR3 protein is CASSPLMALGPDEQYF. CDR3 DNA sequence: TGTGCCAGCAGCCCCTTGATGGCCTTGGGCCCGGACGAGCAGTACTTC. The V gene is TRBV7-2, the J gene TRBJ2-7; D ambiguous. CDR1 SGHTA and CDR2 FQGNSA come from the germline V gene. CDR3 length equals 16 residues. With 5 bases removed from V and 5 bases from J, the gap between germline ends came to 22 bases.

A note on this clone: One end of the junction is discordant with germline, which a read error may explain. The genes are TRBV4-1 and TRBJ1-3, with D unclear. The V gene's germline CDR1 is MGHRA and CDR2 YSYEKL. This CDR3 region has 17 residues. CDR3 sequence (DNA): TGCGCCAGCAGCCAAGAAGCCGCGGAGAGCTCTGGAAACACCATCTATTTT. Translated: CASSQEAAESSGNTIYF.

The V gene is TRBV5-6, the J gene TRBJ2-1; 10 bases are shared with TRBD1. The CDR3 has 15 residues. Per the germline V gene, CDR1 is SGHDT and CDR2 is YYEEEE. J lost 5 bases, V lost 5 bases, and 7 bases had no gene match. CDR3 DNA sequence: TGTGCCAGCAGTTCCCAGGACAGGGGGGACAATGAGCAGTTCTTC. Encoded protein: CASSSQDRGDNEQFF.

CDR3 region: CASSLRGGLAANTGELFF. DNA of the CDR3: TGTGCCAGCAGCCTCCGGGGGGGGTTAGCGGCGAACACCGGGGAGCTGTTTTTT. The chain is built from TRBV7-8 and TRBJ2-2; 8 bases fit TRBD2. Germline V CDR1 and CDR2: SGHVS, FQNEAQ. Unmatched junction bases numbered 11, after V lost 5 bases and J lost 0 bases. The CDR3 spans 18 residues.

The chain is built from TRBV5-5 and TRBJ2-7; 7 nucleotides align to TRBD1. J lost 1 base, V lost 1 base, and 8 bases had no gene match. The V gene's germline CDR1 is SGHKS and CDR2 YYEKEE (reference sequence). The CDR3 covers 16 residues. Here the CDR3 DNA reads TGTGCCAGCAGCTTGATACCCGGGACAGAGTCCTACGAGCAGTACTTC. Protein sequence: CASSLIPGTESYEQYF.

J is TRBJ2-3 and V is TRBV7-6; 8 bases line up with TRBD1. CDR1 SGHVS and CDR2 FNYEAQ come from the germline V gene. V trimming: 6 bases; J trimming: 0 bases; junction bases outside the gene matches: 2. The CDR3 covers 14 residues. Here the CDR3 reads CASSNRGSTDTQYF. The CDR3 DNA follows: TGTGCCAGCAGTAACAGGGGGAGCACAGATACGCAGTATTTT. Looking up the rest from reference TRBV7-6 and TRBJ2-3 gives the full variable domain: GAGVSQSPRYKVTKRGQDVALRCDPISGHVSLYWYRQALGQGPEFLTYFNYEAQQDKSGLPNDRFSAERPEGSISTLTIQRTEQRDSAMYRCASSNRGSTDTQYFGPGTRLTVL.